This TCR beta chain appears in the sequencing data of a study of cytomegalovirus exposure and HLA in healthy donors. Study-wide results and limits: In all likelihood, a cluster of highly shared sequence variants was a sequencing artifact. DRB1 had the most TCR associations and HLA-C the fewest, a later analysis found, with rates varying by HLA locus.

Donors consisted of healthy bone marrow donors. It was with 60 Vbeta and 13 Jbeta primers that the PCR ran. TCRdb's table, derived via immunoSEQ multiplex PCR, lists solely in-frame clones and lacks some. The table has about 130,000 clones, over 60% seen once. The length of the CDR3 is 13 residues. V was clipped by 7 bases and J by 6 bases, with 13 bases between them. Germline lookup yields CDR1 MNHNY and CDR2 SVGAGI (reference sequence). On this clone itself: Its cognate antigen is unknown.

This clonotype originated in a woman in her thirties or forties in good health and CMV-seropositive. The specimen was PBMCs. J is TRBJ2-1 and V is TRBV6-6; a possible D gene is TRBD2 (5 bases). CDR3 region: CASTQDWTNEQFF. The CDR3, as DNA: TGTGCCAGCACCCAGGACTGGACCAATGAGCAGTTCTTC.